The 14 T cell receptor beta chains below come from one sample, sequenced in a study of shared clonotypes between healthy human individuals. Assay: immunoSEQ multiplex PCR; the TCRdb copy retains only in-frame clones and omits some. The sample has roughly 1,000,000 clones; roughly 74% are singletons. The sequenced sample was memory CD4+ T cells from PBMCs. Subset meaning: CD45RA-negative fraction. The receptors come from a man aged 18 to 29 in good health. Some clones in this sample may be carry-over from other donors' samples.

This clone has a single count. The rearrangement uses TRBV18 and TRBJ1-4; D gene unclear. CDR3 length: 15 residues. V lost 6 bases, J lost 0 bases, and 11 bases lay in between. Germline V gene sequence: CDR1 KGHSH, CDR2 LQKENI. CDR3 sequence reads: CASSLYTTTNEKLFF. CDR3 sequence (DNA): TGTGCCAGCTCCTTGTACACCACAACTAATGAAAAACTGTTTTTT.

This chain links TRBV2 with TRBJ2-7; D may correspond to TRBD1 or TRBD2 (5 bases each). V gave up 8 bases and J gave up 1 base, with 12 bases separating them. The CDR3 is made up of 13 amino acids. Per germline, CDR1 SNHLY and CDR2 FYNNEI. This CDR3 reads CASDPGLSYEQYF. The CDR3 DNA follows: TGTGCCAGCGACCCGGGGCTATCCTACGAGCAGTACTTC.

The chain uses TRBV19 and TRBJ1-3, with D maybe TRBD1 (6 bases). CDR3 length: 15 amino acids. From germline, CDR1 is LNHDA and CDR2 SQIVND (reference sequence). V lost 5 bases and J lost 4, with 15 bases in between. The CDR3 region is CASSAIRTAGNTIYF. The CDR3 region has the DNA TGTGCCAGTAGTGCGATTCGGACAGCAGGAAACACCATATATTTT. Filled out from reference TRBV19 and TRBJ1-3, the complete variable domain reads DGGITQSPKYLFRKEGQNVTLSCEQNLNHDAMYWYRQDPGQGLRLIYYSQIVNDFQKGDIAEGYSVSREKKESFPLTVTSAQKNPTAFYLCASSAIRTAGNTIYFGEGSWLTVV.

This clone was observed a handful of times. One end of the junction is discordant with germline, which a read error may explain. The J gene is TRBJ2-3, the V gene TRBV7-6; tentatively, D is TRBD1 or TRBD2 (6 bases each). CDR3 length: 15 residues. Germline CDR1 SGHVS, CDR2 FNYEAQ. Here the CDR3 DNA reads TGTGCCAGCAGCTCTACCTGGGGGGACAAAGATACACAGTATTTT. Translation: CASSSTWGDKDTQYF.

This chain links TRBV5-1 with TRBJ1-1; no clear D. Germline lookup yields CDR1 SGHRS and CDR2 YFSETQ. V gave up 1 base and J gave up 0 bases, with 7 bases separating them. The CDR3 spans 14 residues. The chain's CDR3 is CASSLYGMNTEAFF. CDR3 coding DNA: TGCGCCAGCAGCTTGTACGGAATGAACACTGAAGCTTTCTTT.

The chain has TRBV6-1 and TRBJ2-3; unclear D gene. This CDR3 is built from 15 residues. The V end lost 2 bases, the J end lost 2 bases, and 11 bases lay between the germline ends. The germline CDR1 and CDR2 sequences are MNHNS and SASEGT. The CDR3 coding sequence is TGTGCCAGCAGTGAACTACCCTTTCCCACAGATACGCAGTATTTT. This sequence encodes CASSELPFPTDTQYF.

In its sample, this clone was seen a few times. This chain connects TRBV2 to TRBJ1-1; 7 nucleotides align to TRBD1. The CDR3 consists of 14 residues. The V gene's germline CDR1 is SNHLY and CDR2 FYNNEI. The V segment lost 4 bases and the J segment 4 bases; nucleotides outside the gene matches: 6. CDR3 amino acids: CASSVTGVRTEAFF. CDR3 nucleotides: TGTGCCAGCAGTGTAACAGGGGTTCGCACTGAAGCTTTCTTT.

This clone was seen only a few times. V is TRBV5-1 and J is TRBJ1-1; TRBD1 is a possible D gene (6 bases). Germline V gene lookup returns CDR1 SGHRS and CDR2 YFSETQ. The CDR3 has 14 residues. V was shortened by 1 base and J by 8 bases, with 15 bases between the two germline ends. The CDR3, as DNA: TGCGCCAGCAGCTTGAAGGCGGCGGGGACAGAAGCTTTCTTT. This codes for CASSLKAAGTEAFF.

The chain is built from TRBV28 and TRBJ2-7; maybe TRBD2 (7 bases). Germline values: CDR1 MDHEN, CDR2 SYDVKM. CDR3 size: 17 residues. V shed 8 bases and J shed 2 bases, with 25 bases lying between them. CDR3 in DNA: TGTGCCAGCTCCTTTCAAGGGGGGGCGGGAGATCCCTACGAGCAGTACTTC. Translation: CASSFQGGAGDPYEQYF.

Concerning this clone: It differs at one base from a far larger clone, so likely a read error. Other nucleotide sequences in the sample specify the same CDR3. This chain uses TRBV5-4 with TRBJ2-3; D gene unclear. Trimming pared 0 bases from V and 6 bases from J, leaving 2 bases between. Germline CDR1 SGHNT, CDR2 YYREEE (reference sequence). This CDR3 region has 11 residues. The CDR3 loop is CASSLGDTQYF. CDR3 sequence (DNA): TGTGCCAGCAGCTTGGGGGATACGCAGTATTTT.

V usage is TRBV11-2 and J usage is TRBJ1-2; TRBD1 aligns across 7 bases. Germline CDR1 reads SGHAT; CDR2 reads FQNNGV. This CDR3 has 15 amino acids. The J segment lost 2 bases and the V segment lost 2 bases, leaving 5 bases of the junction unmatched. The CDR3 nucleotides are TGTGCCAGCAGCTTATTGGACAGGCCGAACTATGGCTACACCTTC. The encoded protein is CASSLLDRPNYGYTF.

The chain recombines TRBV10-3 with TRBJ2-7; D gene unclear. V dropped 3 bases and J dropped 0 bases, with 12 bases sitting between them. The germline gives CDR1 ENHRY, CDR2 SYGVKD. There are 15 residues in the CDR3. In DNA form, the CDR3 reads TGTGCCATCAGTGATGAGTACCTTAGCTCCTACGAGCAGTACTTC. This translates into CAISDEYLSSYEQYF.

The chain links TRBV11-2 to TRBJ1-2; 8 positions match TRBD1. The V gene end was trimmed by 5 bases and the J gene end by 8 bases; junction bases not matched to a gene: 10. Looked up from germline, CDR1 is SGHAT and CDR2 is FQNNGV. The CDR3 is 14 residues long. In nucleotides, the CDR3 is TGTGCCAGCAGCCTTCCGACAGGGGCGGGAGGCTACACCTTC. Translated: CASSLPTGAGGYTF.

The chain is built from TRBV15 and TRBJ2-7, with a possible D match to TRBD1 (6 bases). The CDR3 is 16 amino acids. Germline CDR1 and CDR2: LNHNV and YYDKDF (reference sequence). The germline V and J ends were trimmed by 3 bases and 9 bases, with 24 bases remaining between them. CDR3 region: CATSREGQTTPSTQYF. The CDR3 coding sequence is TGTGCCACCAGCAGGGAAGGACAGACAACCCCGAGCACGCAGTACTTC. The full variable domain, in which reference TRBV15 and TRBJ2-7 provide the parts outside the CDR3, is DAMVIQNPRYQVTQFGKPVTLSCSQTLNHNVMYWYQQKSSQAPKLLFHYYDKDFNNEADTPDNFQSRRPNTSFCFLDIRSPGLGDTAMYLCATSREGQTTPSTQYFGPGTRLTVT.